The 2 T cell receptor beta chains listed next were all sequenced from one sample in a study of lymphopenia after photon versus proton radiotherapy. Here immunoSEQ multiplex PCR was the method, and the copy in TCRdb shows in-frame clones only, minus some. The data show roughly 61,000 clones, 75% to 90% seen once. The sample in question was peripheral blood, obtained from a patient treated with proton-based radiotherapy. These receptors all stem from an elderly man with esophageal cancer.

The CDR3 reads CASSLWTGGNSPLHF. CDR3 in DNA: TGTGCCAGCAGCCTGTGGACAGGAGGGAATTCACCCCTCCACTTT. This chain uses TRBV7-2 with TRBJ1-6; 7 positions agree with TRBD1. Germline-derived CDR1 and CDR2 are SGHTA and FQGNSA. The CDR3 extends over 15 amino acids. V shed 5 bases, J shed 7 bases, and the junction held 8 bases outside the gene matches. Using reference TRBV7-2 and TRBJ1-6 for the parts outside the CDR3, the full variable domain is GAGVSQSPSNKVTEKGKDVELRCDPISGHTALYWYRQSLGQGLEFLIYFQGNSAPDKSGLPSDRFSAERTGGSVSTLTIQRTQQEDSAVYLCASSLWTGGNSPLHFGNGTRLTVT.

The genes are TRBV7-7 and TRBJ2-2, with TRBD2 identical over 13 bases. CDR3 size: 17 residues. Trimming removed 5 bases from V and 0 bases from J; junction bases left unmatched: 3. CDR1 and CDR2 from the germline V gene are SSHAT and FNYEAQ (reference sequence). The CDR3 here is CASSRGLAGSNTGELFF. The DNA of the CDR3 is TGTGCCAGCAGCCGGGGACTAGCGGGATCGAACACCGGGGAGCTGTTTTTT.